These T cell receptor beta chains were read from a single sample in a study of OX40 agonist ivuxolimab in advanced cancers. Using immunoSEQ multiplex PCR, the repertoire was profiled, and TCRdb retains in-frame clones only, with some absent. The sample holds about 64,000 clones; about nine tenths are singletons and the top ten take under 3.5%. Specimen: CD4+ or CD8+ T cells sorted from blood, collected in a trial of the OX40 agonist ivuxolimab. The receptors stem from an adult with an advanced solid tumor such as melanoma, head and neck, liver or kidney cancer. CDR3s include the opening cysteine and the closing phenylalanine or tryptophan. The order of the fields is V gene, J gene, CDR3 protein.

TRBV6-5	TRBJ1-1	CASSGLGGAKTEAFF
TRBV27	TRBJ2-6	CASSPWGENGANVLTF
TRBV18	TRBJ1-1	CASSQNQGADTEAFF
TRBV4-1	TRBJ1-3	CASSQETTIYF
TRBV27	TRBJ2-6	CASSPDSGANVLTF
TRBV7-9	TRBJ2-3	CASSLTGNTDTQYF
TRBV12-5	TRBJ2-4	CASGLVQPWAKAKNIQYF
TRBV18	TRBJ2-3	CASSLDRSSDTQYF
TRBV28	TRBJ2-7	CASSLPGQGSYEQYF
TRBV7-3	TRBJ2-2	CASSREYTGELLF
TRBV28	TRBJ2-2	CASSLKNTGELFF
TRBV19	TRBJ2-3	CASSTMGFSTDTQYF
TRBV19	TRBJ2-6	CASSLMTAGANVLTF
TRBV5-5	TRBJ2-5	CASSLQGQQETQYF
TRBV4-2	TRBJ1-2	CASSQAPGGNYGYTF
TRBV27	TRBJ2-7	CANSLVGGGTSGPPYPEQYF
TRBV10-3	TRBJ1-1	CAISLDWGTEAFF
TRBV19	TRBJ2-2	CASREWTGARTGELFF